The rows below give T cell receptor beta chains drawn from one sample of a study of technical replicates of blood from several donors. This table comes from immunoSEQ multiplex PCR, and its TCRdb copy is limited to in-frame clones, with some not included. The top ten hold roughly 4% of the sample, which has about 74,000 clones, about 81% seen once. Sequenced input: PBMCs. The receptor source for this set is a human donor in good health. Some clones in this sample may be carry-over from other donors' samples. CDR3s include the opening cysteine and the closing phenylalanine or tryptophan. A D gene is named only where the DNA matches it firmly.

D gene,J gene,V gene,CDR3 protein
NA,TRBJ2-7,TRBV7-6,CASSLGDIWEQYF
NA,TRBJ1-5,TRBV23-1,CASLRRDSNQPQHF
NA,TRBJ2-7,TRBV7-7,CASSSSPGSHEQYF
NA,TRBJ2-7,TRBV12-5,CASGLVYSLRGQTYEQYF
NA,TRBJ1-1,TRBV7-9,CASSLLGRMAFF
NA,TRBJ1-2,TRBV7-9,CASSLVSSAHYGYTF
NA,TRBJ2-1,TRBV5-1,CASSLSANEQFF
NA,TRBJ2-5,TRBV19,CASSAWGLETQYF
TRBD1,TRBJ1-1,TRBV19,CASSPQGATEAFF
NA,TRBJ1-1,TRBV6-5,CASRNAGGTEAFF
NA,TRBJ1-3,TRBV6-5,CASSLKPYSGNTIYF
TRBD2,TRBJ2-2,TRBV9,CASSPKLAPRELFF
TRBD1,TRBJ1-6,TRBV18,CASSPRTGDNSPLHF
NA,TRBJ2-7,TRBV5-1,CASSFDRFFYEQYF
TRBD1,TRBJ2-1,TRBV27,CASSLTSLNRDRISYPDEQFF
TRBD1,TRBJ1-6,TRBV7-8,CASSLEVQGRNSPLHF
NA,TRBJ1-3,TRBV18,CASSPRDGLSGNTIYF
TRBD1,TRBJ1-4,TRBV30,CAWSWGMGTVGEKLFF
NA,TRBJ2-1,TRBV4-1,CASSQAAGQFF
NA,TRBJ1-2,TRBV7-2,CASSPTSGTLNRLYGYTF
NA,TRBJ2-7,TRBV10-3,CAITRRLQGTYEQYF
NA,TRBJ2-6,TRBV10-3,CATRDSGANVLTF
NA,TRBJ1-1,TRBV6-5,CASSYSEGGEAFF
NA,TRBJ2-2,TRBV7-9,CASSFSDPGIGELFF
TRBD1,TRBJ2-1,TRBV5-1,CASINFGQGHNEQFF
NA,TRBJ1-1,TRBV20-1,CSAPRDTEAFF
TRBD1,TRBJ1-2,TRBV30,CAWTDRGRYGYTF
NA,TRBJ1-5,TRBV6-1,CASSERQGINQPQHF
NA,TRBJ2-3,TRBV9,CASSVDHRVVGTDTQYF